Below, 32 T cell receptor beta chains from the same sample are listed, as sequenced in a study of long-term antiretroviral therapy in people with HIV. The run of the v3.0 immunoSEQ assay was at survey level. Clones were sequenced by immunoSEQ multiplex PCR, and TCRdb holds only the in-frame ones, with some missing. The table includes 25,000 to 35,000 clones, approximately 91% detected once. The material was unsorted PBMCs, obtained 3.1 years after starting antiretroviral therapy. These receptors came from a man aged 18-30 years with HIV.

This clone was seen only a few times. V is TRBV14 and J is TRBJ2-7; no reliable D call. CDR3 length equals 13 residues. Trimming removed 3 bases at V and 0 bases at J, with 6 bases between. CDR1 SGHDN and CDR2 FVKESK come from the germline V gene. Written as DNA, the CDR3 is TGTGCCAGCAGCCAGTTAGCCTCCTACGAGCAGTACTTC. Protein: CASSQLASYEQYF.

The J gene is TRBJ2-7, the V gene TRBV6-1, with D unclear. The CDR3 has 15 residues. V dropped 8 bases and J dropped 3 bases, with 20 bases sitting between them. Per the germline V gene, CDR1 is MNHNS and CDR2 is SASEGT. In nucleotides, the CDR3 is TGTGCCAGCCGAGGACGGAGTCGGATTTACTACGAGCAGTACTTC. This codes for CASRGRSRIYYEQYF.

J is TRBJ1-4 and V is TRBV15; D not certain. Per the germline V gene, CDR1 is LNHNV and CDR2 is YYDKDF (reference sequence). The ends were cut back, 5 bases at V and 8 bases at J, with 18 bases in the middle. This CDR3 is 15 amino acids long. The CDR3 spells CATSLVLGREEKLFF. For the CDR3, the DNA is TGTGCCACCAGCCTTGTCCTGGGCCGTGAGGAAAAACTGTTTTTT.

The chain recombines TRBV27 with TRBJ2-2; D gene unclear. The germline CDR1 and CDR2 sequences are MNHEY and SMNVEV (reference sequence). The CDR3 totals 13 residues. The V end lost 5 bases, the J end lost 6 bases, and 10 bases lay between the germline ends. The CDR3 spells CASSIGWSGELFF. The CDR3 DNA reads TGTGCCAGCAGTATTGGCTGGTCCGGGGAGCTGTTTTTT.

In this sample, this clone turned up once. The rearrangement links TRBV6-5 to TRBJ2-1, with D possibly matching TRBD2 (6 bases). Trimming took off 7 bases at V and 8 bases at J, with 15 bases between the two ends. The CDR3 contains 13 residues. Germline V gene sequence: CDR1 MNHEY, CDR2 SVGAGI. CDR3 sequence: CASTPFSGDEQFF. The CDR3 nucleotides read TGTGCCAGCACTCCGTTTAGCGGCGATGAGCAGTTCTTC.

This chain uses TRBV19 with TRBJ1-5; the D is unclear. This CDR3 has 17 amino acids. Trimming pared 1 base from V and 4 bases from J, leaving 17 bases between. Germline lookup yields CDR1 LNHDA and CDR2 SQIVND (reference sequence). The CDR3 DNA reads as TGTGCCAGTAGTATAGTTCTGGAGGGTGGCCTGAATCAGCCCCAGCATTTT. Translated: CASSIVLEGGLNQPQHF.

This clone was recorded once. The chain uses TRBV7-2 and TRBJ2-3; 7 bases match TRBD2. Germline values: CDR1 SGHTA, CDR2 FQGNSA. The ends lost 7 bases at V and 2 bases at J; junction bases unmatched: 12. The CDR3 covers 16 residues. The CDR3 spells CASTPGGTTYTDTQYF. The CDR3 region has the DNA TGTGCCAGCACCCCCGGGGGGACTACCTACACAGATACGCAGTATTTT.

This chain connects TRBV4-2 to TRBJ2-7; 10 positions match TRBD2. Germline loops: CDR1 LGHNA, CDR2 YNFKEQ. Trimming took 0 bases from V and 6 from J; bases not matched to a gene: 2. The CDR3 has 14 residues. CDR3 bases: TGTGCCAGCAGCCAAGAGGGACTAGCGTCCGAGCAGTACTTC. As protein: CASSQEGLASEQYF.

This chain links TRBV4-3 with TRBJ1-4; D ambiguous. In germline, CDR1 is LGHNA, CDR2 YSLEER. This CDR3 is built from 15 residues. The ends were cut back, 1 base at V and 0 bases at J, with 6 bases in the middle. The CDR3 nucleotides are TGCGCCAGCAGCCAAGGGATCGCAACTAATGAAAAACTGTTTTTT. It is translated as CASSQGIATNEKLFF.

The chain couples TRBV4-3 to TRBJ2-7, with 11 bases lining up with TRBD2. Trimming took 1 base from V and 5 from J; bases not matched to a gene: 4. Germline V gene data show CDR1 as LGHNA and CDR2 as YSLEER. The CDR3 runs to 15 residues. This CDR3 reads CASSQGLAGINEQYF. The DNA for the CDR3 is TGCGCCAGCAGCCAAGGACTAGCGGGAATCAACGAGCAGTACTTC.

This sequence joins TRBV11-1 and TRBJ2-7; perhaps TRBD2 as D (6 bases). CDR1 is SGHAT, CDR2 FQDESV, per germline (reference sequence). The CDR3 is 15 residues long. V was cut by 1 base and J by 3 bases, with 13 bases left in between. CDR3 sequence: CASSLEEGPVYEQYF. Here the CDR3 DNA reads TGTGCCAGCAGCTTAGAGGAGGGACCAGTCTACGAGCAGTACTTC.

V is TRBV27 and J is TRBJ2-3; 8 bases agree with TRBD2. Germline V CDR1 and CDR2: MNHEY, SMNVEV (reference sequence). V gave up 6 bases and J gave up 5 bases; unmatched junction bases: 13. The CDR3 covers 16 residues. This CDR3 is CASRARTGAGVDTQYF. DNA of the CDR3: TGTGCCAGCAGGGCCAGAACAGGAGCGGGAGTAGATACGCAGTATTTT.

This rearrangement joins TRBV4-1 to TRBJ2-7; TRBD2 matches 10 bases. Germline values: CDR1 MGHRA, CDR2 YSYEKL. The CDR3 contains 15 residues. V dropped 3 bases and J dropped 3; count of bases not matched to a gene: 5. The CDR3 bases are TGCGCCAGCAGCCAGGGACTAGCGACGATCTACGAGCAGTACTTC. This encodes CASSQGLATIYEQYF.

The chain has TRBV29-1 and TRBJ1-2, with D perhaps TRBD1 (5 bases). This CDR3 spans 16 amino acids. The germline CDR1 and CDR2 sequences are SQVTM and ANQGSEA. V was trimmed by 1 base and J by 0 bases, leaving 15 bases between them. CDR3 nucleotide sequence: TGCAGCGTTGAAGTCCTGGGGGGGGACCCTAACTATGGCTACACCTTC. Protein sequence: CSVEVLGGDPNYGYTF.

In its sample, this clone was seen a few times. The rearrangement uses TRBV19 and TRBJ1-5, with D possibly being TRBD1 (6 bases). The CDR3 has 13 amino acids. Germline values: CDR1 LNHDA, CDR2 SQIVND (reference sequence). V lost 5 bases to trimming and J lost 9 bases, with 14 bases between them. This CDR3 reads CASSDRPRVPQHF. As DNA, the CDR3 is TGTGCCAGTAGTGACAGGCCCAGAGTGCCCCAGCATTTT.

The rearrangement joins TRBV7-6 to TRBJ2-2; TRBD1 or TRBD2 may be the D gene (5 bases each). This CDR3 is built from 17 residues. From germline, CDR1 is SGHVS and CDR2 FNYEAQ. V was pared by 5 bases and J by 2 bases, with 18 bases between. The CDR3: CASSVPKQGPNTGELFF. The CDR3 region has the DNA TGTGCCAGCAGCGTCCCTAAGCAGGGACCCAACACCGGGGAGCTGTTTTTT.

This chain joins TRBV5-1 and TRBJ2-5; a possible D gene is TRBD2 (5 bases). The ends were cut back, 1 base at V and 5 bases at J, with 6 bases in the middle. This CDR3 is built from 12 residues. Looked up from germline, CDR1 is SGHRS and CDR2 is YFSETQ. Written as DNA, the CDR3 is TGCGCCAGCAGCTTGACGGGGGAGACCCAGTACTTC. Encoded protein: CASSLTGETQYF.

The CDR3 region is CASSGPGGQETQYF. CDR3 coding DNA: TGTGCCAGCAGCGGCCCGGGGGGGCAAGAGACCCAGTACTTC. This chain uses TRBV9 with TRBJ2-5; the match to TRBD2 covers 8 bases. CDR1 is SGDLS, CDR2 YYNGEE, per germline. After removal of 3 bases from V and 2 bases from J, the junction contained 3 bases not matched to a gene. The CDR3 sequence is 14 residues long.

V gene TRBV7-2 combines with J gene TRBJ2-1; 13 bases map to TRBD2. Unmatched junction bases numbered 5, after V lost 5 bases and J lost 7 bases. Germline values: CDR1 SGHTA, CDR2 FQGNSA. CDR3 length: 15 amino acids. Written as DNA, the CDR3 is TGTGCCAGCAGCGATGGACTAGCGGGAGTGAATGAGCAGTTCTTC. Its protein is CASSDGLAGVNEQFF.

This chain joins TRBV30 and TRBJ1-5; TRBD1 matches 8 bases. The germline CDR1 and CDR2 sequences are GTSNPN and SVGIG (reference sequence). With 2 bases clipped from V and 6 bases from J, the junction kept 12 bases outside the gene matches. This CDR3 is built from 16 residues. The CDR3 loop reads CAWSNSRQGRTQPQHF. DNA of the CDR3: TGTGCCTGGAGTAATTCACGACAGGGGAGGACTCAGCCCCAGCATTTT.

This clone showed up just once. The chain is built from TRBV18 and TRBJ2-7, with 7 nucleotides matching TRBD1. J was trimmed by 2 bases and V by 2 bases; bases with no gene match: 3. Germline V gene lookup returns CDR1 KGHSH and CDR2 LQKENI. The CDR3 length is 14 residues. Written as DNA, the CDR3 is TGTGCCAGCTCACCAGGGACAGAAGCCTACGAGCAGTACTTC. Its translation is CASSPGTEAYEQYF.

This chain uses TRBV2 with TRBJ1-2; D ambiguous. V was pared by 6 bases and J by 5 bases, with 13 bases between. Per the germline V gene, CDR1 is SNHLY and CDR2 is FYNNEI. The CDR3 runs 13 residues. The CDR3 loop reads CASRLGPEYGYTF. CDR3 nucleotides: TGTGCCAGCAGACTCGGGCCAGAGTATGGCTACACCTTC.

This clone occurred once. The chain uses TRBV6-5 and TRBJ2-1, with TRBD2 identical over 9 bases. Per germline, CDR1 MNHEY and CDR2 SVGAGI. V lost 3 bases and J lost 5; bases outside the gene matches: 5. This CDR3 comprises 15 residues. The CDR3 here is CASSYNSGGHNEQFF. CDR3 nucleotides: TGTGCCAGCAGTTATAATAGCGGGGGTCACAATGAGCAGTTCTTC.

The chain carries TRBV6-6 and TRBJ2-7; possible D gene TRBD1, 5 bases. The ends were cut back, 3 bases at V and 3 bases at J, with 9 bases in the middle. The CDR3 extends over 13 amino acids. CDR1 is MNHNY, CDR2 SVGAGI, per germline (reference sequence). CDR3 DNA sequence: TGTGCCAGCAGTTATCAAGGGGACTACGAGCAGTACTTC. Protein sequence: CASSYQGDYEQYF.

The rearrangement links TRBV27 to TRBJ1-1; the D gene is possibly TRBD1 (6 bases). V lost 4 bases, J lost 6 bases, and 12 bases lay in between. Germline V gene lookup returns CDR1 MNHEY and CDR2 SMNVEV (reference sequence). The CDR3 is 13 residues long. The CDR3 is CASSWGGMAEAFF. The CDR3 DNA reads TGTGCCAGCAGTTGGGGGGGCATGGCTGAAGCTTTCTTT.

This clone was counted once. This chain joins TRBV5-1 and TRBJ2-2; the D is unclear. The CDR3 consists of 15 residues. The germline V gene encodes CDR1 SGHRS and CDR2 YFSETQ. Between the trimmed V and J ends, which lost 0 bases and 0 bases, there was a span of 6 bases. CDR3 bases: TGCGCCAGCAGCTTGGGGGCGGCGAACACCGGGGAGCTGTTTTTT. Amino acid sequence: CASSLGAANTGELFF.

The chain couples TRBV2 to TRBJ2-6, with D unresolved. Trimming removed 5 bases at V and 0 bases at J, with 5 bases between. The CDR3 totals 14 residues. Per germline, CDR1 SNHLY and CDR2 FYNNEI. The CDR3, as DNA: TGTGCCAGCAGTTGGGTCTCTGGGGCCAACGTCCTGACTTTC. This codes for CASSWVSGANVLTF.

The count of this clone is one. V gene TRBV7-6 combines with J gene TRBJ2-2; the match to TRBD1 covers 10 bases. Germline V gene lookup returns CDR1 SGHVS and CDR2 FNYEAQ. The junction had 15 bases not matched to a gene; V was cut back by 4 bases and J by 4 bases. CDR3 length: 19 residues. The DNA for the CDR3 is TGTGCCAGCAGCTGGTACCGATCGCGACAGGGGGCGTTCACCGGGGAGCTGTTTTTT. Its protein product is CASSWYRSRQGAFTGELFF. Drawing the rest from reference TRBV7-6 and TRBJ2-2, the complete variable domain is GAGVSQSPRYKVTKRGQDVALRCDPISGHVSLYWYRQALGQGPEFLTYFNYEAQQDKSGLPNDRFSAERPEGSISTLTIQRTEQRDSAMYRCASSWYRSRQGAFTGELFFGEGSRLTVL.

The V call is TRBV29-1, the J call TRBJ1-1; perhaps TRBD1 as D (5 bases). Germline V gene sequence: CDR1 SQVTM, CDR2 ANQGSEA. This CDR3 contains 13 residues. V was clipped by 5 bases and J by 1 base, with 11 bases between them. CDR3 sequence: CSVSTGGNTEAFF. The CDR3 region has the DNA TGCAGCGTTTCCACCGGGGGGAACACTGAAGCTTTCTTT.

The chain uses TRBV4-3 and TRBJ2-3; 9 bases are a match to TRBD1. CDR1 is LGHNA and CDR2 is YSLEER in the germline V gene. CDR3 size: 17 residues. V shed 3 bases, J shed 4 bases, and the junction held 11 bases outside the gene matches. CDR3: CASSQAGTGYRADTQYF. CDR3 nucleotides: TGCGCCAGCAGCCAGGCAGGGACAGGGTATCGTGCAGATACGCAGTATTTT.

This chain joins TRBV7-3 and TRBJ2-2; 12 bases align to TRBD2. Germline loops: CDR1 SGHTA, CDR2 FQGTGA. The length of the CDR3 is 17 residues. The ends lost 4 bases at V and 6 bases at J; junction bases unmatched: 9. CDR3 in DNA: TGTGCCAGCAGCTCCCAAAGACTAGCGGGAGTTTCCGGGGAGCTGTTTTTT. This gives the protein CASSSQRLAGVSGELFF.

The J gene is TRBJ1-4, the V gene TRBV6-5; 11 bases align to TRBD1. Trimming at V came to 6 bases and at J to 7 bases, leaving 7 bases not matched to a gene. The CDR3 runs to 15 residues. Germline values: CDR1 MNHEY, CDR2 SVGAGI. The CDR3 protein is CASRNSGTGGEKLFF. DNA for the CDR3: TGTGCCAGCAGGAATTCCGGGACAGGGGGTGAAAAACTGTTTTTT.